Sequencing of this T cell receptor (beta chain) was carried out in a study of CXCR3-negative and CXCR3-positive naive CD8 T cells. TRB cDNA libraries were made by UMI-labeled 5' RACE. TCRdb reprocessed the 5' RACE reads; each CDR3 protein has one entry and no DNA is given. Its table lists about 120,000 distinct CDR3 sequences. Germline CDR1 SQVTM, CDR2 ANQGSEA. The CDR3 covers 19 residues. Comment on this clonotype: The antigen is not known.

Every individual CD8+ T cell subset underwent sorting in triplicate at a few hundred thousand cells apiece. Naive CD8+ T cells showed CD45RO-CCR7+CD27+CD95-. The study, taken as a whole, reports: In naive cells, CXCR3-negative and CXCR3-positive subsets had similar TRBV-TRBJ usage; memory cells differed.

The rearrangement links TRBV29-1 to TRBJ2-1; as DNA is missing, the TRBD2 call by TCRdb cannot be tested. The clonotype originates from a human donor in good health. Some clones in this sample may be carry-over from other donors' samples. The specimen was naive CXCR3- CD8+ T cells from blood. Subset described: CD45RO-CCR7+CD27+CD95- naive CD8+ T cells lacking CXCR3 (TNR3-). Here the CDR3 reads CSVEEAGRDPKRSYNEQFF.